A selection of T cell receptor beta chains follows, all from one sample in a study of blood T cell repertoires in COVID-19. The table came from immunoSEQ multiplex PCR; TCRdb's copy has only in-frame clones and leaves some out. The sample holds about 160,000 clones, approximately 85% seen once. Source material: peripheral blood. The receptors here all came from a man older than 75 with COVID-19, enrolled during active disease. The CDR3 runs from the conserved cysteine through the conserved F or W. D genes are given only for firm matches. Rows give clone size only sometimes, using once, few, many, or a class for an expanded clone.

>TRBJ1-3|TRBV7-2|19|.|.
TGTGCCAGCAGCTTAGAGGTGACACCACAGTTTCGACCGGGAAACACCATATATTTT
CASSLEVTPQFRPGNTIYF
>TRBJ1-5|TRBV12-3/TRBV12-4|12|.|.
TGTGCCAGCAGTTTATCGGATCAGCCCCAGCATTTT
CASSLSDQPQHF
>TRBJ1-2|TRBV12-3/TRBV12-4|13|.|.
TGTGCCAGCAGCTTCGAACAGGGTTCTGGCTACACCTTC
CASSFEQGSGYTF
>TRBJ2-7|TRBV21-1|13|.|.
TGTGCCAGCAGCAACCGACTGAGTACGGGGCAGTACTTC
CASSNRLSTGQYF
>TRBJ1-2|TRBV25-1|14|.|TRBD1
TGTGCCAGCAGTGAATGGACAGGGACCAAGGGCTACACCTTC
CASSEWTGTKGYTF
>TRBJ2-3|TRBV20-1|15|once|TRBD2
TGCAGTGCTAGTGGAGCGGGGGGCCGGGAAGATACGCAGTATTTT
CSASGAGGREDTQYF
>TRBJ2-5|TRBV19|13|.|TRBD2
TGTGCCAGTAGCGTAGCGGGGGTGCGTGACCAGTACTTC
CASSVAGVRDQYF
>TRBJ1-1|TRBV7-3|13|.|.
TGTGCCAGCAGCCCGACCGGGGGCACTGAAGCTTTCTTT
CASSPTGGTEAFF
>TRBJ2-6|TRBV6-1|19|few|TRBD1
TGTGCCAGCAGTGAAGGTCTAGGGACAGGGGGCTCCGGGGCCAACGTCCTGACTTTC
CASSEGLGTGGSGANVLTF
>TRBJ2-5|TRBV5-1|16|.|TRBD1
TGCGCCAGCACCTTTGTCGGGACAGGGGGGGAGGAGACCCAGTACTTC
CASTFVGTGGEETQYF
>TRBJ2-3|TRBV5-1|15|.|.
TGCGCCAGCAGCTTGGACAGGTTGGACACAGATACGCAGTATTTT
CASSLDRLDTDTQYF
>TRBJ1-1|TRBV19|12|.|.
TGTGCCATTGGCAGTAGAGGCACTGAAGCTTTCTTT
CAIGSRGTEAFF
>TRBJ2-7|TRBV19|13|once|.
TGTGCCAGTAGTATAAGAGAGTTTGGCGAGCAGTACTTC
CASSIREFGEQYF
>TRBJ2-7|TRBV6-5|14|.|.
TGTGCCAGCAGTAAAATAGGGGGACCGAACGAGCAGTACTTC
CASSKIGGPNEQYF
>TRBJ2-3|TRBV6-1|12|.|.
TGTGCCAGCAGTGAGACAGGGAGGACGCAGTATTTT
CASSETGRTQYF
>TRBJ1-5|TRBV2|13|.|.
TGTGCCAGCAGTGAAGTTGAGGGTCAGCCCCAGCATTTT
CASSEVEGQPQHF
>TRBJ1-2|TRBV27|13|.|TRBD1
TGTGCCAGCAGTTTCAGGGGGCCTCTTGGCTACACCTTC
CASSFRGPLGYTF
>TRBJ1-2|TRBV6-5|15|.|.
TGTGCCACCCCGGGGCAGGGAGGACTCGGCTATGGCTACACCTTC
CATPGQGGLGYGYTF
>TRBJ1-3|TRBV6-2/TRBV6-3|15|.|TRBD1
TGTGCCAGCAGTTATGGGACAGGGACTGGAAACACCATATATTTT
CASSYGTGTGNTIYF
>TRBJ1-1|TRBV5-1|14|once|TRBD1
TGCGCCAGCAGCCTCGACAGGGGTGAGTTTTTGGCTTTCTTT
CASSLDRGEFLAFF
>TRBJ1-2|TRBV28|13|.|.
TGTGCCAGCTTGGAGGGGTTCGGCTATGGCTACACCTTC
CASLEGFGYGYTF
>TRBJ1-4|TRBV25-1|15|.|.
TGTGCCAGCAGTGATCCCTCCAGCGGAGGTGAAAAACTGTTTTTT
CASSDPSSGGEKLFF
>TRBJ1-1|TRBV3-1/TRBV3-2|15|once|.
TGTGCCAGCAGCCAACAGGGGAAAATGAACACTGAAGCTTTCTTT
CASSQQGKMNTEAFF
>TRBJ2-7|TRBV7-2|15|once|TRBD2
TGTGCCAGCAGCCCCCGACTAGCGGGTTCGTACGAGCAGTACTTC
CASSPRLAGSYEQYF
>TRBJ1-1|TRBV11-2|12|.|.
TGTGCCAGCAGCTTAGTCAGAACAAAAGCTTTCTTT
CASSLVRTKAFF